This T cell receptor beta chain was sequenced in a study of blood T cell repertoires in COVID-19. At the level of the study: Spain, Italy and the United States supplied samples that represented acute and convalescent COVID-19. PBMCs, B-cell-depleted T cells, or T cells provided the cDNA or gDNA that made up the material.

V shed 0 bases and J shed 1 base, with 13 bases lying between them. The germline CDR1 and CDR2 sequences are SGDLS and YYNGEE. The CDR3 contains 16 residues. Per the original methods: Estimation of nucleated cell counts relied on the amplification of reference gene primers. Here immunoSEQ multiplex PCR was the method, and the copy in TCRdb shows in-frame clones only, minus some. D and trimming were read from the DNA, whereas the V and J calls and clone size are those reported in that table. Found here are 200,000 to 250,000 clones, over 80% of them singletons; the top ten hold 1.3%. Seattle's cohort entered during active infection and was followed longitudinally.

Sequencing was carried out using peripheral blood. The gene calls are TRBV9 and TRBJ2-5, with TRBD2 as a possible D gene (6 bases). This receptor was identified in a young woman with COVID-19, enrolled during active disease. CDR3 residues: CASSVGISGTQETQYF. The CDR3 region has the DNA TGTGCCAGCAGCGTAGGAATTAGCGGAACCCAAGAGACCCAGTACTTC. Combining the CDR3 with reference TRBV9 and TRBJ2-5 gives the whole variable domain DSGVTQTPKHLITATGQRVTLRCSPRSGDLSVYWYQQSLDQGLQFLIQYYNGEERAKGNILERFSAQQFPDLHSELNLSSLELGDSALYFCASSVGISGTQETQYFGPGTRLLVL.